These T cell receptor beta chains were read from a single sample in a study of T cells after yellow fever vaccination. TCRdb recomputed calls from the 5' RACE reads with MiXCR, one row per CDR3 protein. Here the sample spans 300,000 to 400,000 distinct CDR3 sequences, about 12% being singletons. The sequencing used CD4+ T cells sorted from PBMCs, collected 15 days after the yellow fever booster vaccination. The receptor set was obtained from a man aged 18 to 30 who received the YFV17D yellow fever vaccine. CDR3s include the opening cysteine and the closing phenylalanine or tryptophan. A D gene is named only where the DNA matches it firmly. Rows give clone size only sometimes, using once, few, many, or a class for an expanded clone.

V gene	D gene	J gene	clone size	CDR3 protein	CDR3 DNA
TRBV28	-	TRBJ1-6	few	CASSLQVHNSPLHF	TGTGCCAGCAGTCTACAGGTCCATAATTCACCCCTCCACTTT
TRBV7-2	-	TRBJ2-5	-	CASSLDGGKETQYF	TGTGCCAGCAGCTTAGATGGGGGAAAAGAGACCCAGTACTTC
TRBV25-1	-	TRBJ1-3	few	CASGVGGAGNTIYF	TGTGCCAGCGGTGTTGGGGGTGCTGGAAACACCATATATTTT
TRBV2	-	TRBJ2-6	many	CASRESGANVLTF	TGTGCCAGCAGGGAGTCTGGGGCCAACGTCCTGACTTTC
TRBV19	TRBD1	TRBJ1-5	-	CASHMGAGGFQPQHF	TGTGCCAGCCACATGGGAGCAGGGGGCTTTCAGCCCCAGCATTTT
TRBV12-3/TRBV12-4	TRBD1	TRBJ1-6	once	CASSLAGTGNSPLHF	TGTGCCAGCAGTTTAGCCGGGACAGGGAATTCACCCCTCCACTTT
TRBV28	-	TRBJ1-2	few	CASSLGTYYGYTF	TGTGCCAGCAGTTTAGGGACTTACTATGGCTACACCTTC
TRBV6-5	-	TRBJ1-1	few	CDRFKAFF	TGCGACAGGTTTAAAGCTTTCTTT
TRBV7-2	-	TRBJ1-3	once	CASSLLRGGGNTIYF	TGTGCCAGCAGCTTACTTCGAGGGGGTGGAAACACCATATATTTT
TRBV12-3/TRBV12-4	-	TRBJ2-3	-	CASSFTRPTDTQYF	TGTGCCAGCAGTTTCACCCGGCCAACAGATACGCAGTATTTT
TRBV9	TRBD1	TRBJ1-3	few	CASSVESGQGDSGNTIYF	TGTGCCAGCAGCGTAGAGTCGGGGCAGGGGGACTCTGGAAACACCATATATTTT
TRBV2	TRBD2	TRBJ2-3	once	CASRASSGVTDTQYF	TGTGCCAGCAGAGCCTCTAGCGGGGTGACAGATACGCAGTATTTT
TRBV5-1	TRBD2	TRBJ2-1	few	CASMTSGWGNEQFF	TGCGCCAGCATGACTAGCGGTTGGGGCAATGAGCAGTTCTTC
TRBV6-5	TRBD2	TRBJ2-7	-	CASSYTGLAYYEQYF	TGTGCCAGCAGTTATACGGGACTAGCTTACTACGAGCAGTACTTC
TRBV19	TRBD1	TRBJ1-5	-	CASGGAGGWNQPQHF	TGTGCCAGTGGCGGGGCAGGGGGTTGGAATCAGCCCCAGCATTTT
TRBV6-2/TRBV6-3	-	TRBJ2-4	-	CASSYPGTVAKNIQYF	TGTGCCAGCAGTTACCCCGGGACGGTAGCCAAAAACATTCAGTACTTC